This T cell receptor beta chain was retrieved from a study of metastatic and nonmetastatic thyroid tumors. TCRdb reanalyzed the PCR reads with MiXCR. This sample has some 64,000 clones, with approximately 4.1% found just once. The junction had 12 bases not matched to a gene; V was cut back by 5 bases and J by 3 bases. The CDR3 spans 17 residues. Germline CDR1 is SEHNR and CDR2 is FQNEAQ (reference sequence). No patient had received any treatment before thyroid surgery. The sample holds many counts of this clone. The chain recombines TRBV7-9 with TRBJ1-1; TRBD1 agrees at 10 bases. The sequence derives from a female donor with papillary thyroid cancer or a benign thyroid nodule (not recorded which). Some clones in this sample may be carry-over from other donors' samples. Material for sequencing was blood. The CDR3 nucleotides are TGTGCCAGCAGCCCGAGACAGGGGGCATTTAAGGACACTGAAGCTTTCTTT. This codes for CASSPRQGAFKDTEAFF.